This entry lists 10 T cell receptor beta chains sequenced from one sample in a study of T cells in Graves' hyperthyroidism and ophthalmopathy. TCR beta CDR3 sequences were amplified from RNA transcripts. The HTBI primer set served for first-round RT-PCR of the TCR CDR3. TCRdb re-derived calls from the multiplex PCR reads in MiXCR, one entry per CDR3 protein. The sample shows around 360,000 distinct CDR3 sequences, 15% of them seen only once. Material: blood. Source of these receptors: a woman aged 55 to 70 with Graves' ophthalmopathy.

The DNA for the CDR3 is TGTGCCAGCAGTTTCGGGACAGGCGGCGGGAATCAGCCCCAGCATTTT. Amino acids: CASSFGTGGGNQPQHF. The genes are TRBV28 and TRBJ1-5, with 8 bases aligning to TRBD1. With 3 bases clipped from V and 4 bases from J, the junction kept 8 bases outside the gene matches. In germline, CDR1 is MDHEN, CDR2 SYDVKM. This CDR3 is built from 16 residues.

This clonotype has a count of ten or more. The CDR3 region is CASSDGQGVWNEQFF. DNA of the CDR3: TGTGCCAGCAGTGATGGACAGGGGGTGTGGAATGAGCAGTTCTTC. The chain has TRBV25-1 and TRBJ2-1, with 10 positions matching TRBD1. The V segment lost 3 bases and the J segment 7 bases; nucleotides outside the gene matches: 6. The CDR3 totals 15 residues. Germline CDR1 and CDR2: MGHDK and SYGVNS.

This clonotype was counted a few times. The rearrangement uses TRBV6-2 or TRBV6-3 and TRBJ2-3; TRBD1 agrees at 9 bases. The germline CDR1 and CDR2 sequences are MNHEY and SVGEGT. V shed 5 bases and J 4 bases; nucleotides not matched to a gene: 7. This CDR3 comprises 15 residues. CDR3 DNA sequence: TGTGCCAGCAGTGACTGGGACAGGGACCCAGATACGCAGTATTTT. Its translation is CASSDWDRDPDTQYF.

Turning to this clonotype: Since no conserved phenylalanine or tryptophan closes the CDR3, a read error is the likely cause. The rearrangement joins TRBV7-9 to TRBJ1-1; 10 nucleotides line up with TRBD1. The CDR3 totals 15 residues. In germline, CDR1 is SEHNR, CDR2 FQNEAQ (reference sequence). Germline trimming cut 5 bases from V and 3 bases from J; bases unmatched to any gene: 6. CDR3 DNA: TGTGCCAGCAGCCCAGACAGGGGGCCCTACACTGAAGCTTTCTCT. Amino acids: CASSPDRGPYTEAFS.

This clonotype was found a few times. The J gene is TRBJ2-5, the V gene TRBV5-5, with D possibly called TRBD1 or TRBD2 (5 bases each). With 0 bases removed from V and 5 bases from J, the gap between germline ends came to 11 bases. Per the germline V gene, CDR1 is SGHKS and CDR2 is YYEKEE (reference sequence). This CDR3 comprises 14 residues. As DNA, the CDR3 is TGTGCCAGCAGCTTGGGAGGGTGGGGGGAGACCCAGTACTTC. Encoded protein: CASSLGGWGETQYF.

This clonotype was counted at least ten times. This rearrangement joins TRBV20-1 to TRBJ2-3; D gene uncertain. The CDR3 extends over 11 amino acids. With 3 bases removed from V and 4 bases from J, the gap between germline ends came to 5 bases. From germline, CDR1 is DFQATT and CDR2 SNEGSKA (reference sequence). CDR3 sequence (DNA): TGCAGTGCTAGTATGCCAGATACGCAGTATTTT. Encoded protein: CSASMPDTQYF.

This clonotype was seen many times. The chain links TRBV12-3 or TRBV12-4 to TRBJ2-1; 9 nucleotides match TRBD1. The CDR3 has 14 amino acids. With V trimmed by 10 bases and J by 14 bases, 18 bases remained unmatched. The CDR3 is CATEGDRGRMRKFF. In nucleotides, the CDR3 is TGTGCCACGGAGGGAGACAGGGGGAGAATGAGGAAGTTCTTC.

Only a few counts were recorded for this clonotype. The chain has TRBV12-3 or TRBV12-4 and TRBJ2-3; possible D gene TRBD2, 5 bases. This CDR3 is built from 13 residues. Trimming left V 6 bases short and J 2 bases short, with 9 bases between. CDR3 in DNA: TGTGCCAGCAGAGGAGGACTCACAGATACGCAGTATTTT. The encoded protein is CASRGGLTDTQYF.

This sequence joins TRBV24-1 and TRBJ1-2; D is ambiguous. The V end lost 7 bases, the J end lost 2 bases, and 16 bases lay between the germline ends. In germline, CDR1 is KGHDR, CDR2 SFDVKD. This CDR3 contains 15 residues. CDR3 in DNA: TGTGCCACCAGGATCGGACTTGACAAGAACTATGGCTACACCTTC. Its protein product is CATRIGLDKNYGYTF.

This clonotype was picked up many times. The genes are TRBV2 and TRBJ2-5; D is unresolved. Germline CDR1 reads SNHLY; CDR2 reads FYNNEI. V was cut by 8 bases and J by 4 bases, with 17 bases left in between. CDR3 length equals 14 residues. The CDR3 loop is CASQERKTAETQYF. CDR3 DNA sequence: TGTGCCAGCCAAGAACGAAAGACGGCAGAGACCCAGTACTTC.